Each of the 20 T cell receptor beta chains below was sequenced from the same sample in a study of shared clonotypes between healthy human individuals. Produced via immunoSEQ multiplex PCR; TCRdb's table is partial and in-frame only. This repertoire shows hundreds of thousands of clones, roughly 73% found once; its top ten account for roughly 2%. Sequenced: memory CD4+ T cells sorted from blood. The subset denotes: CD45RA-negative fraction. The receptors stem from a woman in her thirties in good health.

The CDR3 region is CASSWGTSGTITGELFF. The CDR3 DNA is TGTGCCAGCAGCTGGGGGACTAGCGGGACTATTACCGGGGAGCTGTTTTTT. V and J are TRBV5-4 and TRBJ2-2, with 13 nucleotides matching TRBD2. Losses at the gene ends were 3 bases for V and 5 bases for J; bases not matched to a gene: 7. The CDR3 runs 17 residues. Germline V gives CDR1 SGHNT, CDR2 YYREEE (reference sequence).

Of note for this clone: A far larger clone is a single base away, which makes a read error likely. Additional DNA sequences in this sample encode the identical CDR3. The J gene is TRBJ2-7, the V gene TRBV7-9; TRBD1 aligns across 7 bases. The CDR3 covers 14 residues. CDR1 SEHNR and CDR2 FQNEAQ come from the germline V gene (reference sequence). V was pared by 2 bases and J by 0 bases, with 1 base of the junction left unmatched. The CDR3 region is CASSLQGDSYEQYF. The CDR3 DNA is TGTGCCAGCAGCTTACAGGGGGACTCCTACGAGCAGTACTTC.

This chain uses TRBV6-5 with TRBJ2-1; 8 bases map to TRBD2. Germline V gene sequence: CDR1 MNHEY, CDR2 SVGAGI. J lost 2 bases, V lost 5 bases, and 5 bases had no gene match. The CDR3 has 15 amino acids. CDR3 amino acids: CASSLLAGPYNEQFF. The CDR3 DNA reads TGTGCCAGCAGTCTTTTAGCGGGGCCCTACAATGAGCAGTTCTTC.

J is TRBJ2-1 and V is TRBV5-1; TRBD2 matches 10 bases. The trim removed 4 bases at V and 8 bases at J, leaving 9 bases unmatched. Germline V gives CDR1 SGHRS, CDR2 YFSETQ. The CDR3 length is 15 residues. CDR3 protein: CASSLAGVLSDEQFF. CDR3 in DNA: TGCGCCAGCAGCCTAGCGGGAGTGCTTTCCGATGAGCAGTTCTTC.

This clone was counted between two and nine times. J is TRBJ2-2 and V is TRBV2; D gene unclear. Trimming cost V 5 bases and J 0 bases, with 7 bases left between them. Looked up from germline, CDR1 is SNHLY and CDR2 is FYNNEI. This CDR3 region has 14 residues. The CDR3 DNA sequence: TGTGCCAGCAGTCAGGCCTCGAACACCGGGGAGCTGTTTTTT. Residues: CASSQASNTGELFF. The full variable domain, its missing parts supplied by reference TRBV2 and TRBJ2-2, is EPEVTQTPSHQVTQMGQEVILRCVPISNHLYFYWYRQILGQKVEFLVSFYNNEISEKSEIFDDQFSVERPDGSNFTLKIRSTKLEDSAMYFCASSQASNTGELFFGEGSRLTVL.

The rearrangement links TRBV30 to TRBJ2-1; tentatively, D is TRBD2 (6 bases). The germline V and J ends were trimmed by 0 bases and 2 bases, with 8 bases remaining between them. The CDR3 is 14 amino acids. CDR1 and CDR2 from the germline V gene are GTSNPN and SVGIG (reference sequence). CDR3 DNA: TGTGCCTGGAGTGTGGGGACTCCCTACAATGAGCAGTTCTTC. Protein sequence: CAWSVGTPYNEQFF.

The chain employs TRBV5-6 and TRBJ2-7, with unresolved D. The V and J ends lost 1 base and 9 bases respectively, with 14 bases between them. Germline V gene sequence: CDR1 SGHDT, CDR2 YYEEEE. This CDR3 contains 13 residues. CDR3 residues: CASSLKPSPGQYF. Here the CDR3 DNA reads TGTGCCAGCAGCTTGAAGCCCAGCCCGGGGCAGTACTTC.

This clone was counted a few times. The chain joins TRBV15 to TRBJ1-4, with a tentative D call TRBD1 (6 bases). The CDR3 is made up of 14 amino acids. Deletions cut 8 bases from V and 4 bases from J, with 14 bases between. The germline V gene has CDR1 LNHNV and CDR2 YYDKDF (reference sequence). CDR3 sequence reads: CATSGDTLNEKLFF. The CDR3 DNA reads as TGTGCCACCTCCGGGGACACCCTTAATGAAAAACTGTTTTTT.

The rearrangement uses TRBV7-9 and TRBJ1-5; D is uncertain. V lost 6 bases and J 5 bases, leaving 8 bases between the germline ends. CDR3 length: 12 amino acids. The germline gives CDR1 SEHNR, CDR2 FQNEAQ (reference sequence). The CDR3 DNA is TGTGCCAGCAGTGGGGATTATCAGCCCCAGCATTTT. It codes for CASSGDYQPQHF.

There are a few counts of this clone. J is TRBJ1-6 and V is TRBV6-6, with TRBD1 matching 7 bases. CDR3 length: 15 residues. V gave up 6 bases and J gave up 5 bases; unmatched junction bases: 7. CDR1 is MNHNY, CDR2 SVGAGI, per germline (reference sequence). The CDR3 DNA sequence: TGTGCCAGCAGGCCTACGACAGGGAATAATTCACCCCTCCACTTT. It encodes CASRPTTGNNSPLHF.

This chain uses TRBV5-1 with TRBJ1-1; D uncertain. Trimming removed 2 bases at V and 8 bases at J, with 16 bases between. From germline, CDR1 is SGHRS and CDR2 YFSETQ. This CDR3 is 14 amino acids long. The CDR3: CASSFQGSPSEAFF. The CDR3 coding sequence is TGCGCCAGCAGCTTTCAAGGGAGTCCCTCAGAAGCTTTCTTT.

The chain couples TRBV27 to TRBJ2-3; D ambiguous. The CDR3 has 14 amino acids. Trimming took off 4 bases at V and 1 base at J, with 9 bases between the two ends. Germline assignment: CDR1 MNHEY and CDR2 SMNVEV (reference sequence). CDR3 coding DNA: TGTGCCAGCAGTTCGGTCCAGCGCACAGATACGCAGTATTTT. Amino acids: CASSSVQRTDTQYF.

This rearrangement joins TRBV30 to TRBJ2-5; D is possibly TRBD1 (5 bases). Gene TRBJ2-7 matches the end of the DNA better, so the J call may be wrong. CDR1 and CDR2 (germline): GTSNPN, SVGIG (reference sequence). The CDR3 is 12 residues long. CDR3 coding DNA: TGTGCCTGGAGTGTACAGGCCTACGAGCAGTACTTC. Its translation: CAWSVQAYEQYF.

The chain links TRBV18 to TRBJ1-2; D gene uncertain. The ends were cut back, 4 bases at V and 5 bases at J, with 11 bases in the middle. Germline CDR1 reads KGHSH; CDR2 reads LQKENI. This CDR3 region has 13 residues. CDR3 sequence reads: CASSLDKRYGYTF. The CDR3, as DNA: TGTGCCAGCTCACTCGACAAGAGATATGGCTACACCTTC.

This clone was observed a handful of times. This rearrangement joins TRBV25-1 to TRBJ2-2; unclear D gene. The CDR3 consists of 14 residues. V gave up 3 bases and J gave up 4 bases, with 9 bases separating them. CDR1 MGHDK and CDR2 SYGVNS come from the germline V gene. The CDR3 DNA sequence: TGTGCCAGCAGTGATCATCGAGTCACCGGGGAGCTGTTTTTT. Amino acid sequence: CASSDHRVTGELFF.

V usage is TRBV27 and J usage is TRBJ2-1; D remains unclear. Germline V gene lookup returns CDR1 MNHEY and CDR2 SMNVEV (reference sequence). The CDR3 has 16 amino acids. V lost 4 bases and J lost 3, with 16 bases in between. Here the CDR3 DNA reads TGTGCCAGCAGTTCCCGGACCGTTGGATACTACAATGAGCAGTTCTTC. This codes for CASSSRTVGYYNEQFF.

V usage is TRBV21-1 and J usage is TRBJ2-7; the D call TRBD2 from the table was never checked on the DNA. TRBV21-1 is flagged as a pseudogene. The CDR3 spans 16 residues. The CDR3 nucleotides read TGTGCCAGCAGCAAAGAGGTCAGACTAGCGGTCCTGAGACAGTACTTC. Protein: CASSKEVRLAVLRQYF.

The chain employs TRBV6-1 and TRBJ2-1; D is undetermined. Trimming stripped 5 bases from V and 10 bases from J, with 9 bases between. Germline CDR1 and CDR2: MNHNS and SASEGT. This CDR3 is 11 amino acids long. The CDR3 here is CASSIHKEQFF. The CDR3 DNA follows: TGTGCCAGCAGTATACATAAGGAGCAGTTCTTC.

The chain employs TRBV25-1 and TRBJ1-1; 10 bases align to TRBD1. Trimming took 6 bases from V and 4 from J; bases not matched to a gene: 8. Per the germline V gene, CDR1 is MGHDK and CDR2 is SYGVNS. The CDR3 has 15 residues. The CDR3 DNA reads TGTGCCAGCAGGCGGACAGGGGGTTTTGGCACTGAAGCTTTCTTT. Its translation: CASRRTGGFGTEAFF.

The rearrangement links TRBV19 to TRBJ2-7, with 8 bases that match TRBD2. CDR3 length equals 13 residues. CDR1 is LNHDA and CDR2 is SQIVND in the germline V gene (reference sequence). V trimming: 1 base; J trimming: 5 bases; junction bases outside the gene matches: 1. The CDR3 DNA is TGTGCCAGTAGTATAGCGGGAGGGAACGAGCAGTACTTC. It translates to CASSIAGGNEQYF.